This T cell receptor (beta chain) was found in a study of CD8 T cells in Susac syndrome. Sequencing of TCR beta was undertaken in CD8+ and CD4+ T cells derived from blood. This CDR3 contains 17 residues. V was clipped by 6 bases and J by 4 bases; unmatched bases: 15. CDR1 SEHNR and CDR2 FQNEAQ come from the germline V gene (reference sequence). Reverse transcription of about 0.45 to 1 ug RNA was performed with random hexamers. Amplification of TCR beta CDR3 was carried out by immunoSEQ multiplex PCR, which covered 54 Vbeta and 13 Jbeta segments. In TCRdb, the immunoSEQ multiplex PCR reads were re-called with MiXCR into one record per CDR3 protein. The sample lists roughly 200,000 distinct CDR3 sequences; 95% were seen once.

The sample consisted of CD4+ T cells from PBMCs. The source is a human donor with multiple sclerosis. The chain combines TRBV7-9 with TRBJ1-2; 9 nucleotides match TRBD1. The CDR3 DNA reads as TGTGCCAGCAGTTCACAGGGGGCGGCCACGGGAATCTATGGCTACACCTTC. Protein sequence: CASSSQGAATGIYGYTF. The full variable domain, with the rest looked up from reference TRBV7-9 and TRBJ1-2, is DTGVSQNPRHKITKRGQNVTFRCDPISEHNRLYWYRQTLGQGPEFLTYFQNEAQLEKSRLLSDRFSAERPKGSFSTLEIQRTEQGDSAMYLCASSSQGAATGIYGYTFGSGTRLTVV.